This T cell receptor beta chain was found in a study of cytomegalovirus exposure and HLA in healthy donors (dated by TCRdb to 2016 to 2017). In terms of the full investigation: According to an earlier analysis of a few hundred of the donors, 150 million to 200 million T cells yielded 120 million or so unique TCR beta sequences and approximately 280 Gb of sequence data. In a later genetic analysis, genome-wide SNP genotypes for about 55% of the 666 donors were used, and that subset was treated as a discovery cohort. In an earlier analysis of 550 to 700 of the donors, high-throughput TCR beta sequencing was used to judge whether each TCR beta V gene segment behaved as functional or pseudogenic. An early release that covered about 600 HLA-typed donors contained about 300 gigabases of sequencing data and approximately 85 million unique TCR sequences. Among some 410 genotyped donors of the cohort, an average of around 250,000 unique TCR beta nucleotide sequences was sequenced per donor, of which roughly 17% were non-productive. The study profiled the T cell repertoires of 500 to 800 subjects by immunosequencing and related them to cytomegalovirus serostatus. In a later analysis, previously published TCR beta repertoires from 666 donors were re-analyzed and high-resolution HLA genotyping was added so that TCR occurrence patterns could be studied. All discovery cohort repertoires had been generated using a single sequencing platform. To predict cytomegalovirus infection status, the study brought together high-throughput TCR immunosequencing, statistical association of individual TCRs with disease status, and machine learning. Five DR-DQ haplotypes were handled as single units for association and clustering because linkage in the cohort was strong. The aim of the study was to test whether cataloging public T cell receptors could identify signatures of past pathogen exposure. Typing coverage varied by locus: roughly 620-640 donors for A, B, C, DRB1 and DQB1; 522 for DQA1; more than 600 for DPA1; around 490 for DPB1. Of the roughly 400 genotyped donors, 65% to 90% were placed in the genetic ancestry cluster associated with self-reported Caucasian donors. Donor age, sex, ethnicity and CMV serostatus were compiled alongside the repertoire data. Class I and class II HLA loci were covered by the typing at four-digit resolution. The later analysis used no new phenotypic data to find candidate immune exposures, relying instead on TCR beta sequences and their occurrence across donors. A separate validation cohort of roughly 110 different subjects was used in addition to the approximately 670-subject first cohort.

The cohort comprised hundreds of healthy bone marrow donors. Cohort members were all nominally healthy when sampled, although unrecorded immune exposures were likely present. The donor was CMV seropositive and belonged to the group of a few hundred seropositive cohort members. A peripheral blood sample was provided by each donor, and peripheral blood mononuclear cells were used for TCR beta sequencing. The Qiagen DNeasy Blood Extraction Kit was used to extract genomic DNA from the blood cell samples. About this clone: The antigen this receptor binds is unknown. No per-base quality is available; no much larger clone lies one base away.

Library creation used the immunoSEQ multiplex PCR assay. For the multiplex PCR, a mixture combining 60 forward primers for TCR Vbeta segments and 13 reverse primers for TCR Jbeta segments was used. Amplification of the CDR3 region of rearranged TCR beta genes was performed with a multiplex PCR assay on genomic DNA. Amplified TCR beta libraries were sequenced as 87-base-pair reads on the Illumina HiSeq System. Per the source publication's procedure: A later analysis counted tens of millions of unique TCR beta chains across the 700 or so repertoires, and some 11 million of these chains were shared by at least two donors. Raw reads were error-corrected and collapsed into unique sequences by a nearest-neighbor algorithm in which closely related sequences were merged to remove PCR and sequencing errors. Alignment of CDR3 sequences to IMGT reference sequences was used to assign V, D and J gene segments. Each retained sequence needed at least a six-nucleotide match to both a V gene segment and a J gene segment. Rearrangements were classified as productive when the CDR3 lacked stop codons and remained in frame with V and J, and all other rearrangements were classified as non-productive. CDR3 was defined by IMGT convention, running from the second conserved V-encoded cysteine to the conserved J-encoded phenylalanine. The earlier analysis of 500 to 750 of the donors excluded any sequence lacking an unambiguous match to a single V gene segment. In an earlier analysis of several hundred of the donors, V segments were called functional above 56.7% productive rearrangements and were called segregating when the between-donor standard deviation exceeded 5%. A statistical classification framework was developed to diagnose cytomegalovirus status using the catalog of TCR beta chain sequences. In a later analysis, V and J genes were assigned by comparing TCR nucleotide sequences against IMGT/GENE-DB human TR gene sequences. The TCRdist pipeline was used in a later analysis to assign CDR3 sequences and most-parsimonious VDJ recombination scenarios. In a later analysis, each TCR beta chain was defined by its CDR3 amino acid sequence together with its V-gene family, and reads lacking a unique V-gene family were excluded. In a later analysis, approximately 640 highly shared, low-generation-probability nucleotide sequences were removed to address suspected cross-contamination and a sequencing artifact. In a later analysis, a clonal expansion index was calculated for each public chain from normalized within-repertoire ranks of inferred template counts. A later analysis computed generation probabilities with a VDJ recombination model fitted to out-of-frame rearrangements, and checked the results against IGoR. In a later analysis, hypergeometric tests were used to score TCR-TCR, TCR-HLA and TCR-CMV co-occurrence, with a repertoire-size bias correction applied to TCR pairs. False discovery rates were estimated in a later analysis by permuting HLA or CMV assignments 20 times. In a later analysis, co-occurring TCRs were grouped with DBSCAN, and TCRdist sequence similarity was added when clustering was performed within HLA-allele-positive subsets. For co-occurrence clustering, repertoires with fewer than 30,000 or more than 120,000 public chains were excluded, along with five repertoires with anomalous nucleotide sharing. Held by TCRdb, this immuneACCESS table contains in-frame sequences only and omits some clones. Under half of the omission traces to an unresolved V gene where checked; the cause of the rest is unknown. The DNA was the basis for D and trimming; V, J and clone size are from that table. Counted in this sample were some 97,000 clones; around three quarters of them appeared once. Over 3.5% of the sample is in the top ten clones.

Summary of the overall study and its limitations: According to a later analysis, parvovirus B19, influenza, CMV and Epstein-Barr virus appeared linked to several top co-occurrence clusters. Compared with equally common non-associated chains, HLA-associated TCR beta chains in a later analysis were more clonally expanded and had lower generation probabilities. A later genetic analysis associated a missense DCLRE1C variant with V-gene and J-gene trimming of TCR beta chains, and an independent cohort replicated the association. Compared with the roughly 670-donor mean, donors in an Asian-associated ancestry cluster had fewer N-insertions in productive TCRs, according to a later genetic analysis. According to a later analysis, most CMV-associated TCR beta chains appeared to be HLA-restricted, and the HLA associations seemed to be driven largely by CMV exposure. Because HLA typing was missing for some donors at each locus, association tests included only the typed subset. Because counts were too low, more than 15 rarely observed V segments, including chromosome 9 orphons, were excluded from the earlier analysis of some 540 of the donors. Strong co-occurrence of HLA alleles, especially DR and DQ, made assigning TCR associations to individual alleles difficult. Linkage disequilibrium might explain the correlated functional status among segregating V segments, but an unknown experimental factor could not be ruled out. A group of highly shared sequence variants was considered likely to be a technical artifact of the sequencing pipeline. Some IMGT-functional V segments, including TRBV6-2 and TRBV6-3, could not be distinguished by the 87-base-pair reads and were therefore excluded. The study gave a list of around 170 TCR beta chains associated with cytomegalovirus. A further reported finding was that TCR beta sequences accurately predicted the HLA-A and HLA-B alleles for most subjects in the first cohort. Broadly in line with IMGT annotations, most TCR beta V segments showed up in productive rearrangements about 87% or about 30% of the time in an earlier analysis of approximately 640 of the donors. In vitro tests confirmed that a few of the cytomegalovirus-associated TCR beta chains recognize cytomegalovirus antigens. A later analysis associated about 17,000 TCR beta sequences with specific HLA alleles at a false discovery rate of 0.05. The only immune exposure information available for the cohort was CMV serostatus. According to a later analysis, TCR association rates differed among HLA loci, with DRB1 alleles showing the most associated TCRs and HLA-C alleles showing the fewest. Cytomegalovirus status was reported to be diagnosed by the classifier with high specificity and sensitivity in both the original and validation cohorts. Roughly uniform sequencing depth across donors was assumed in presence/absence analyses, although this assumption may not hold. Most TCR sequences were seen in very few donors, while some public TCRs were found in many individuals. This cohort had only TCR beta chains sequenced, and the lack of alpha or paired-chain data limited which features could be detected. It was suggested by the authors that the approach could potentially be generalized to other disease states and immunological phenotypes.

CDR1 and CDR2 were assigned from the germline V gene as SGHRS and YFSETQ. Inclusive of the bounding cysteine and phenylalanine, the CDR3 is 16 residues long. The kept DNA is CDR3 alone, 48 bases in frame from the first base. Trimming takes 2 bases off V and 6 bases off J; junction bases not matched to a gene: 9. The sequence came from a woman aged 45-59 years in good health and CMV-seropositive. Recombination joined TRBV5-1 with TRBJ2-2, with 8 bases aligning to TRBD1. The sequenced sample consisted of PBMCs. The nucleotides are TGCGCCAGCAGCTTTCGGACAGGGCAGGTTTCCGGGGAGCTGTTTTTT. This codes for CASSFRTGQVSGELFF.